The following is a TCR beta chain sequence with its context. What it recognizes is unknown. Profiling relied on immunoSEQ multiplex PCR, and the TCRdb table lists in-frame clones only, not all of them. The data contain 40,000 or so clones, 75% to 85% of them singletons. After removal of 2 bases from V and 2 bases from J, the junction contained 8 bases not matched to a gene. CDR1 and CDR2 from the germline V gene are LNHNV and YYDKDF (reference sequence). This CDR3 has 17 amino acids. The data are from a study of T cells in localized non-small cell lung cancer. Study-level findings and limits: Higher T cell density in the blood was associated with longer overall survival, whereas higher adjacent-lung clonality associated with shorter survival. Uninvolved adjacent lung had more T cell clonality than any other tissue, topping tumor.

The specimen comprised PBMCs, sampled before any cancer treatment. The chain joins TRBV15 to TRBJ2-3, with 9 nucleotides matching TRBD2. This clonotype was obtained from a woman aged 35-75 years with stage II squamous cell lung carcinoma. The CDR3 sequence is CATSRLASGEPTDTQYF. The DNA for the CDR3 is TGTGCCACCAGCAGACTCGCTAGCGGGGAGCCCACAGATACGCAGTATTTT.